This TCR beta chain was obtained from a study of blood T cell repertoires in COVID-19. Study as a whole: The study drew acute and convalescent COVID-19 samples from the United States, Italy and Spain. The cDNA or gDNA used as material had been derived from T cells, B-cell-depleted T cells, or PBMCs.

As originally analysed: Researchers report that nucleated cell counts were estimated from reference gene primer amplification. Sequenced by immunoSEQ multiplex PCR; TCRdb stores in-frame clones only, minus some. The DNA was the basis for D and trimming; V, J and clone size are from that table. The repertoire holds about 120,000 clones, with around 79% as singletons. The CDR3 is 15 amino acids. Per the germline V gene, CDR1 is SGHDT and CDR2 is YYEEEE. V gave up 0 bases and J gave up 6 bases; unmatched junction bases: 7. The sequence was obtained from a man over 45 with acute or convalescent COVID-19. The chain is built from TRBV5-6 and TRBJ2-3; 7 bases are shared with TRBD2. The sample taken for sequencing was peripheral blood. CDR3 in DNA: TGTGCCAGCAGCTTGGCCGTAGGTAGCGGGGATACGCAGTATTTT. Protein sequence: CASSLAVGSGDTQYF.